Listed below are T cell receptor beta chains from one sample, sequenced in a study of cytomegalovirus exposure and HLA in healthy donors. Sequencing used immunoSEQ multiplex PCR; TCRdb keeps in-frame clones, though not all of them. The sample contains roughly 80,000 clones, more than 50% of which appear only once. The sample was PBMCs. The receptor source for this set is a male donor in good health and CMV-seropositive. Each CDR3 is given with its conserved first and last residue. A D gene is named only where the DNA matches it firmly. A clone size is listed for some rows: how often the clone was seen (once, few, many), or a class if it is expanded.

D	J	size	V	DNA	CDR3
-	TRBJ2-7	-	TRBV7-9	TGTGCCAGCAGCTTAGCGGGGGCGGACTCCTACGAGCAGTACTTC	CASSLAGADSYEQYF
-	TRBJ1-4	-	TRBV27	TGTGCCAGCAGGCGGACTACGGGTGAAAAACTGTTTTTT	CASRRTTGEKLFF
-	TRBJ1-2	few	TRBV19	TGTGCCAGTAGTATAGACAGGGGAGCGGGAGGCTACACCTTC	CASSIDRGAGGYTF
-	TRBJ2-5	-	TRBV19	TGTGCCAGTAGTATAGGCGTAGGGGGGGGACGGGAGACCCAGTACTTC	CASSIGVGGGRETQYF
TRBD2	TRBJ2-1	-	TRBV6-5	TGTGCCAGCACTACCACTAGCGGGACCTACAATGAGCAGTTCTTC	CASTTTSGTYNEQFF
-	TRBJ2-1	-	TRBV6-5	TGTGCCAGCAGTACTAAAAACTCCTACAATGAGCAGTTCTTC	CASSTKNSYNEQFF
-	TRBJ2-7	-	TRBV27	TGTGCCAGCAGTTTAAGGAGTCCCTACGAGCAGTACTTC	CASSLRSPYEQYF
-	TRBJ2-7	-	TRBV27	TGTGCCAGCATCCCCCCAGGCAACCCCTACGAGCAGTACTTC	CASIPPGNPYEQYF
TRBD1	TRBJ1-2	-	TRBV5-1	TGCGCCAGCAGCTACGAGGGGGCAGGCTATGGCTACACCTTC	CASSYEGAGYGYTF
TRBD1	TRBJ2-2	-	TRBV28	TGTGCCAGCAGTTACCAGGGGGTAAACACCGGGGAGCTGTTTTTT	CASSYQGVNTGELFF
TRBD1	TRBJ2-5	once	TRBV7-9	TGTGCCAGCAGCTTCGACCCGGGACAGGGGAGAGAGACCCAGTACTTC	CASSFDPGQGRETQYF
TRBD1	TRBJ1-5	few	TRBV7-2	TGTGCCAGCAGCTTAACCTCGGGACAGAGTCAGCCCCAGCATTTT	CASSLTSGQSQPQHF
-	TRBJ2-2	-	TRBV9	TGTGCCAGCAGCGACTACAGGGAAACCGGGGAGCTGTTTTTT	CASSDYRETGELFF
-	TRBJ1-5	-	TRBV30	TGTGCCTGGAGCCAGACAGGCAATCAGCCCCAGCATTTT	CAWSQTGNQPQHF
-	TRBJ1-2	-	TRBV5-4	TGTGCCAGCAGCGTTGACGGGACTGCTGGCTACACCTTC	CASSVDGTAGYTF
TRBD1	TRBJ1-3	-	TRBV27	TGTGCCAGCAGACCTAATCAGGGGGCGGCTGGAAACACCATATATTTT	CASRPNQGAAGNTIYF
TRBD2	TRBJ2-3	-	TRBV7-2	TGTGCCAGCTCCCGACTAGCGGGAGAGTTATTGACAGATACGCAGTATTTT	CASSRLAGELLTDTQYF
-	TRBJ1-5	-	TRBV27	TGTGCCAGCAGGACATCAGGGGCCAGTACGCCCCAGCATTTT	CASRTSGASTPQHF
-	TRBJ2-3	-	TRBV28	TGTGCCAGCATTGAGGTTGAGGGAACAGATACGCAGTATTTT	CASIEVEGTDTQYF
TRBD1	TRBJ2-7	-	TRBV5-8	TGTGCCAGCAGCTTGGGGACAGGATTGACCCATTCCTACGAGCAGTACTTC	CASSLGTGLTHSYEQYF
-	TRBJ2-7	once	TRBV6-1	TGTGCCAGCAGTGAGCTAGGCAGCCTCTACGAGCAGTACTTC	CASSELGSLYEQYF
-	TRBJ1-2	few	TRBV9	TGTGCCAGCAGCGCAACAGGAGAAGGGGCTAACTATGGCTACACCTTC	CASSATGEGANYGYTF
-	TRBJ2-1	-	TRBV23-1	TGCGCCAGCCGCGGGCGAGACAATGAGCAGTTCTTC	CASRGRDNEQFF
-	TRBJ2-5	-	TRBV2	TGTGCCAGCAGCACTAACGTGAGAGAGACCCAGTACTTC	CASSTNVRETQYF
-	TRBJ2-3	-	TRBV6-5	TGTGCCAGCAGGCCCCCAGGGCCAGATACGCAGTATTTT	CASRPPGPDTQYF
TRBD2	TRBJ2-1	-	TRBV5-1	TGCGCCAGCAGCTCGGGACTAGCATACAATGAGCAGTTCTTC	CASSSGLAYNEQFF
TRBD1	TRBJ2-3	-	TRBV7-2	TGTGCCAGCAGCCAACCCAAGGGGGCACAGGAACCTAGGACAGATACGCAGTATTTT	CASSQPKGAQEPRTDTQYF
TRBD1	TRBJ1-2	-	TRBV30	TGTGCCTGGAGTCCCGACAGGGGGCTCTATGGCTACACCTTC	CAWSPDRGLYGYTF
TRBD1	TRBJ1-1	-	TRBV28	TGTGCCAGCAGTGGGGGGCGGACAGGGGCTGAAGCTTTCTTT	CASSGGRTGAEAFF
-	TRBJ1-2	few	TRBV7-9	TGTGCCAGCAGCTTACAGGGCCATGGCTACACCTTC	CASSLQGHGYTF
TRBD2	TRBJ2-1	-	TRBV10-3	TGTGCCGCACGGGCTGCGGGAGGGAAGGGGGAGCAGTTCTTC	CAARAAGGKGEQFF
TRBD1	TRBJ2-1	-	TRBV4-2	TGTGCCAGCAGCCAAGCAGGGGGAAGCTCCTACAATGAGCAGTTCTTC	CASSQAGGSSYNEQFF
TRBD2	TRBJ2-3	-	TRBV15	TGTGCCACCAGCACTAGAGGAGGGACTAGCGGGAGTGGCGCAGATACGCAGTATTTT	CATSTRGGTSGSGADTQYF